Listed below are T cell receptor beta chains from one sample, sequenced in a study of cytomegalovirus exposure and HLA in healthy donors. Some clones are missing from TCRdb's copy, which holds only in-frame ones; the method was immunoSEQ multiplex PCR. The sample has 130,000 to 150,000 clones; about 89% are singletons. Sequencing used PBMCs. The origin of the receptors is a woman aged 18-30 years in good health and CMV-seropositive. Both conserved end residues are trimmed from each CDR3. D genes are given only for firm matches. Not every row has a clone size; where given, it reads once, few, many or a size class.

TRBD1	.	TRBV11-1	TRBJ2-3	ASSLGQGVTDTQY
.	.	TRBV14	TRBJ2-1	ASSPLAGLQF
.	.	TRBV5-6	TRBJ2-2	ASSPLSPQGLGELF
.	.	TRBV11-3	TRBJ1-1	ASSYDGRGEAF
.	once	TRBV6-5	TRBJ2-7	ASREYQTALYEQY
TRBD2	.	TRBV29-1	TRBJ2-1	SVGGSGRAIRGNEQF
.	once	TRBV5-4	TRBJ2-7	ASSPGFSEQY
.	few	TRBV30	TRBJ1-1	AWRMAGMNTEAF
TRBD1	.	TRBV5-1	TRBJ2-7	ASSLADRGPYEQY
TRBD1	.	TRBV15	TRBJ1-1	ATSSRTGRTTEAF
TRBD2	.	TRBV18	TRBJ2-7	ASSTNSGMGEQY
TRBD2	.	TRBV6-4	TRBJ2-3	ASSLGLAGEADTQY
TRBD1	.	TRBV4-1	TRBJ2-7	ASSQGLGQGAGEQY
TRBD1	.	TRBV28	TRBJ1-3	ASSLSQGQWAGNTIY
TRBD1	few	TRBV4-3	TRBJ2-5	ASSQVLGTGQETQY